This TCR beta chain was found in a study of T-cell memory formation after mild COVID-19. Per the germline V gene, CDR1 is SGDLS and CDR2 is YYNGEE. Trimming took 3 bases from V and 3 from J, leaving 7 bases between them. The CDR3 loop spans 12 amino acids. Using constant-segment primers, 5'RACE produced TCR alpha and TCR beta cDNA libraries carrying sample barcodes and UMIs. MiXCR was run by TCRdb on the 5' RACE reads, yielding one entry per CDR3 protein. This sample has 500,000 to 650,000 distinct CDR3 sequences, with roughly 21% found just once. This clonotype was counted a few times. The antigen is undetermined. General study findings and limits: Clones contracting day 15 to 85 were balanced CD4/CD8; later expanders leaned CD4+. Mainly CM and EM harbored the contracting CD4+ clones; mainly EMRA harbored the CD8+ ones.

The sequenced material came from PBMCs or a T cell subset sorted from them (not recorded which). The clonotype was recovered from an adult woman who had mild COVID-19 (a few samples of this study predate the infection). Cell type and time point are not known. V gene TRBV9 combines with J gene TRBJ2-7; TRBD1 is a possible D gene (5 bases). CDR3 coding DNA: TGTGCCAGCAGCGCAGGGAACTACGAGCAGTACTTC. It specifies CASSAGNYEQYF. The entire variable domain, with the rest obtained from reference TRBV9 and TRBJ2-7, is as follows: DSGVTQTPKHLITATGQRVTLRCSPRSGDLSVYWYQQSLDQGLQFLIQYYNGEERAKGNILERFSAQQFPDLHSELNLSSLELGDSALYFCASSAGNYEQYFGPGTRLTVT.